The sequence of this T cell receptor beta chain was determined in a study of blood T cells in healthy people across ages. Together with a sample-barcoded 5' primer, a J-beta primer mix was included in a second PCR lasting roughly 7 to 11 cycles. TCRdb ran MiXCR on the 5' RACE reads and lists one entry per CDR3 protein. The top ten hold under 4.5% of the sample, which has fewer than 600,000 distinct CDR3 sequences, about 27% seen once. The table lists this clonotype with a few counts. Germline lookup yields CDR1 SGHRS and CDR2 YFSETQ. This CDR3 region has 14 residues. Trimming removed 0 bases from V and 2 bases from J, with 6 bases in between. The same sample was also studied in work on T cells of mothers and their children.

Sequencing was performed on blood. The sequence was obtained from a boy between 2 and 10 years old in good health. J is TRBJ1-3 and V is TRBV5-1; D remains unclear. The CDR3 protein is CASSLDSPGNTIYF. The CDR3 DNA sequence: TGCGCCAGCAGCTTGGACAGTCCTGGAAACACCATATATTTT.